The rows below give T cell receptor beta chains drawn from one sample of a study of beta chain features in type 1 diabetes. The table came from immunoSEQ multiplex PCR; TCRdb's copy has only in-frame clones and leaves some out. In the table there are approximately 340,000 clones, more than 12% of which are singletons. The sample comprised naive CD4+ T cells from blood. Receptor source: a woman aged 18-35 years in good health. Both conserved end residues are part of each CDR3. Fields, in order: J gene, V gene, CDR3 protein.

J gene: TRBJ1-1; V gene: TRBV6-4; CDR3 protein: CASRRTGSFEAFF
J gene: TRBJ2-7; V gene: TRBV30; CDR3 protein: CAWSVRPQGLYEQYF
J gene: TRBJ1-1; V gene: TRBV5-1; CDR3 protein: CASSLAAGPNTEAFF
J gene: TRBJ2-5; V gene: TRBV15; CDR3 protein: CATSSVKREGRETQYF
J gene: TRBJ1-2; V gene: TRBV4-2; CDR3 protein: CASSQVDRAPTYTF
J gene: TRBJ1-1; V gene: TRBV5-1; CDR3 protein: CASSSDRVFAEAFF
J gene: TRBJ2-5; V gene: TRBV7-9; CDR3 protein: CASSPNPETQYF
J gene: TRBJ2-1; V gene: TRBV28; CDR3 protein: CASSLRGLAVNNEQFF
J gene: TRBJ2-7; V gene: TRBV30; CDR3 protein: CAWSGRTEGLGEQYF
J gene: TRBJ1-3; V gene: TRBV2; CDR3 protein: CASTGAGNTIYF
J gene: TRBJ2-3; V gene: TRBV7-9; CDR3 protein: CASSFSGTDTQYF
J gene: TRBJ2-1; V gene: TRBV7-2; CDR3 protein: CASSRLAEQFF
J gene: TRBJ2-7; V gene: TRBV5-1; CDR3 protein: CASSLGHEQYF
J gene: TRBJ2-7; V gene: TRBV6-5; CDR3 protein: CASSRAGGPGEQYF
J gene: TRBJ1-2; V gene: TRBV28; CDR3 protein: CASSLALSNGYTF
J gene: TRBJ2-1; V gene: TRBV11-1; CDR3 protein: CASRGASTASNEQFF
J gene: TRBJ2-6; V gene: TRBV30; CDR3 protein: CAWSLRGANVLTF
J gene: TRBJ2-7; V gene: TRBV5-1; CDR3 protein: CASSLESGSTAGGREQYF
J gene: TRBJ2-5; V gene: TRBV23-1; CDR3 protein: CASSLQDREETQYF
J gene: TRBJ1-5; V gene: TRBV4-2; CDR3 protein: CASSQDGQGAGPQHF
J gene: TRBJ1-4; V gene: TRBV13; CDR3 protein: CASRSRQLATNEKLFF
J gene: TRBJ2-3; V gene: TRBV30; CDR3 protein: CAWSVVAGTDTQYF
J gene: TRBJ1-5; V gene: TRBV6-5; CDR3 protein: CASSYSDSYSNQPQHF
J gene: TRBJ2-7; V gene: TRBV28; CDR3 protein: CASTRWRSSYEQYF
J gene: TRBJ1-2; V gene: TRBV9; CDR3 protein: CASSDTAAPGGYTF
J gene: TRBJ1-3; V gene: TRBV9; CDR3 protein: CASSPSDGIYF
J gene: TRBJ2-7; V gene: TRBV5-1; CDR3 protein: CASSFQAGYYEQYF
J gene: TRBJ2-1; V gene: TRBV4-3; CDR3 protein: CASSYEERTYNEQFF
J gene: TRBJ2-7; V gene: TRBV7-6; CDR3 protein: CASSPGTESNEQYF
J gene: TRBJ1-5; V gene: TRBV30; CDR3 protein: CAWSVETGYGQPQHF
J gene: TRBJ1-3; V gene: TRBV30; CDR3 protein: CAWSVLISGNTIYF
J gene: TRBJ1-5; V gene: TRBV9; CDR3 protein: CASSLGQINQPQHF
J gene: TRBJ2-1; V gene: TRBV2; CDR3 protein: CASSTVEQFF
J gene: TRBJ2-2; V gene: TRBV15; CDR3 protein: CATSRGDPDKMELFF
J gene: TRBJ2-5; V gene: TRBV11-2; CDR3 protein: CASSLTGLQETQYF
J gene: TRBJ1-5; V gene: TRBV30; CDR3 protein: CAWSVLGGDQPQHF
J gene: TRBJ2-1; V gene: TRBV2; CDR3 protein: CASAASGTYNEQFF